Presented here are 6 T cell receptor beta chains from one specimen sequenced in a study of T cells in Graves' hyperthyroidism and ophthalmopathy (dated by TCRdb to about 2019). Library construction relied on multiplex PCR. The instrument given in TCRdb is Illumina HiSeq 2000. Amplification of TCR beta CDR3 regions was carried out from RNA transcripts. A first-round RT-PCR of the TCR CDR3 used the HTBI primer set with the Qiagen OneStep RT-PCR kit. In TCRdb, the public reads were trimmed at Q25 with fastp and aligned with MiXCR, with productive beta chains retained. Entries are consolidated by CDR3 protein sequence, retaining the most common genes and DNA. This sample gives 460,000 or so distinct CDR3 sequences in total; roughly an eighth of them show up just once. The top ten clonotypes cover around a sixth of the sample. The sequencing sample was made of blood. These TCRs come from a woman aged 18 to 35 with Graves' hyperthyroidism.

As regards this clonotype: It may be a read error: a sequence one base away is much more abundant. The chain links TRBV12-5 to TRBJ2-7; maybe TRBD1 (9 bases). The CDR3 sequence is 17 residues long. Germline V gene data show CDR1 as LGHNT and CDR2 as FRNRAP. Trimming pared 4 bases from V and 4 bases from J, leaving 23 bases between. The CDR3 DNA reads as TGTGCTAGTGGTTGGACAGGGGCCGGGACTAGACCATACGAGCAGTACGTC. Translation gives CASGWTGAGTRPYEQYV.

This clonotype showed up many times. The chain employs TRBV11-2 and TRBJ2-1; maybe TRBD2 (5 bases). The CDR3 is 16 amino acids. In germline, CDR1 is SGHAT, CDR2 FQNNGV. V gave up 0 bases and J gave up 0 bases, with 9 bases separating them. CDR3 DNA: TGTGCCAGCAGCTTAGATCTAGCCGGCTCCTACAATGAGCAGTTCTTC. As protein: CASSLDLAGSYNEQFF.

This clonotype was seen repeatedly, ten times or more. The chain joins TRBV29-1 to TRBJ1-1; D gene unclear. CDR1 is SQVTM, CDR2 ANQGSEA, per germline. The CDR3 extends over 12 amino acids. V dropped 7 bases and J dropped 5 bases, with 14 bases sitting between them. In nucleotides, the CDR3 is TGCAGCGCCCCGATCCGGGGAACTGAAGCTTTCTTT. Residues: CSAPIRGTEAFF.

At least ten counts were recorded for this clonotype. CDR3 nucleotides: TGTGCCAGTTTGAGGATGCGCAACACTGAAGCTTTCTTT. Translation gives CASLRMRNTEAFF. The chain uses TRBV12-3 or TRBV12-4 and TRBJ1-1; the D is unclear. The CDR3 covers 13 residues. Trimming took 9 bases from V and 2 from J, leaving 13 bases between them.

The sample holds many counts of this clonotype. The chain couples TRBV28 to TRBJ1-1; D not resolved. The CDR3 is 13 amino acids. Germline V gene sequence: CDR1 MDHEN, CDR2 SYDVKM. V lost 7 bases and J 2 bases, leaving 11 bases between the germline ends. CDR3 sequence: CASITHINTEAFF. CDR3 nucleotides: TGTGCCAGCATTACACATATTAACACTGAAGCTTTCTTT.

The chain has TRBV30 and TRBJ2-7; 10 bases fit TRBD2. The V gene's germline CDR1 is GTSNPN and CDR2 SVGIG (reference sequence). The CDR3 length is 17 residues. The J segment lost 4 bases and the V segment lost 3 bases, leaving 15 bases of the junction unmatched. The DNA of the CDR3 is TGTGCCTGGAGCGGTCTAGCGGGAGTCTCCTCTAGTTACGAGCAGTACTTC. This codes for CAWSGLAGVSSSYEQYF.